This is a list of T cell receptor beta chains from one sample in a study of CD8 T cells in ankylosing spondylitis. Each CDR3 protein is one row after TCRdb ran MiXCR on the 5' RACE reads. The sample carries more than 300,000 distinct CDR3 sequences, less than 10% recorded once. The sequenced sample consisted of blood, either unsorted or a sorted T cell fraction (not recorded which). The receptors here all came from a male donor with ankylosing spondylitis. CDR3s include the opening cysteine and the closing phenylalanine or tryptophan. Fields, in order: CDR3 protein, CDR3 DNA, V gene, J gene, clone size, D gene. The D gene is left open where the match is weak. Clone size is stated in some rows and not others, as once, few, many or a class when expanded.

CASSLADGRVEQFF	TGCGCCAGCAGCTTGGCGGACGGCCGGGTTGAGCAGTTCTTC	TRBV5-1	TRBJ2-1	NA	NA
CASSPDFRNTQYF	TGTGCCAGCAGCCCAGACTTTCGTAATACGCAGTATTTT	TRBV7-2	TRBJ2-3	few	NA
CASTLTSGRISTDTQYF	TGCGCCAGCACCCTCACTAGCGGGCGCATAAGCACAGATACGCAGTATTTT	TRBV5-1	TRBJ2-3	few	TRBD2
CASSMGRLNTEAFF	TGTGCCAGCAGCATGGGGCGGCTTAACACTGAAGCTTTCTTT	TRBV7-8	TRBJ1-1	few	NA
CSDSDRGGSDTQYF	TGCAGCGACTCGGACAGGGGAGGATCAGATACGCAGTATTTT	TRBV29-1	TRBJ2-3	NA	TRBD1
CASSEPGQNTEAFF	TGTGCCAGCAGTGAACCGGGACAGAACACTGAAGCTTTCTTT	TRBV25-1	TRBJ1-1	once	NA
CASSHGGLIASGYNEQFF	TGTGCCAGCAGCCATGGAGGCCTTATTGCTAGCGGGTACAATGAGCAGTTCTTC	TRBV11-2	TRBJ2-1	NA	TRBD2
CASSGSGASTDTQYF	TGTGCCAGCAGTGGAAGCGGAGCTAGCACAGATACGCAGTATTTT	TRBV6-1	TRBJ2-3	NA	NA
CASSLGQGMYEQYF	TGTGCCAGCAGCTTGGGACAGGGAATGTACGAGCAGTACTTC	TRBV7-6	TRBJ2-7	NA	TRBD1
CASSLGMGLAGGRCFF	TGTGCCAGCAGCTTAGGGATGGGACTAGCGGGAGGGCGATGTTTCTTC	TRBV11-2	TRBJ2-1	few	TRBD2
CASSASGQVNTQYF	TGTGCCAGCAGTGCTAGCGGTCAAGTGAATACGCAGTATTTT	TRBV2	TRBJ2-3	NA	TRBD2
CASSPDERETQYF	TGTGCCAGCAGTCCTGATGAGAGAGAGACCCAGTACTTC	TRBV28	TRBJ2-5	few	NA
CASSLQADTEAFF	TGTGCCAGCAGTTTACAGGCCGACACTGAAGCTTTCTTT	TRBV27	TRBJ1-1	many	NA
CASSLGRRNQPQHF	TGTGCCAGCAGCCTCGGCAGACGTAATCAGCCCCAGCATTTT	TRBV12-3/TRBV12-4	TRBJ1-5	many	NA
CASSDKLAVSTDTQYF	TGTGCCAGCAGCGATAAACTAGCGGTTAGCACAGATACGCAGTATTTT	TRBV27	TRBJ2-3	NA	TRBD2
CSGTRDRGPNQPQHF	TGCAGTGGGACCCGGGACAGGGGTCCCAATCAGCCCCAGCATTTT	TRBV20-1	TRBJ1-5	many	TRBD1
CASSYGGGGFYEQYF	TGTGCCAGCAGCTACGGGGGGGGCGGTTTCTACGAGCAGTACTTC	TRBV7-9	TRBJ2-7	few	TRBD2
CASSGRGPDTF	TGTGCCAGCAGTGGGAGGGGGCCCGACACCTTC	TRBV28	TRBJ1-2	NA	TRBD1
CSANTGLTDTQYF	TGCAGTGCGAATACAGGGCTCACAGATACGCAGTATTTT	TRBV20-1	TRBJ2-3	few	NA
CASSSTTGDYYEQYF	TGCGCCAGCAGCTCAACGACCGGGGACTACTACGAGCAGTACTTC	TRBV5-1	TRBJ2-7	NA	TRBD2
CASSQIRETQYF	TGTGCCAGCAGCCAGATTCGGGAGACCCAGTACTTC	TRBV7-9	TRBJ2-5	few	NA
CASSSVSLGGRETQYF	TGTGCCAGCAGCTCCGTATCCCTCGGGGGGAGGGAGACCCAGTACTTC	TRBV7-8	TRBJ2-5	few	TRBD2
CASSQDATAEQPQHF	TGCGCCAGCAGCCAAGACGCGACAGCTGAACAGCCCCAGCATTTT	TRBV4-3	TRBJ1-5	NA	NA
CASSLPSGDEQFF	TGTGCCAGCAGCCTACCCAGTGGAGATGAGCAGTTCTTC	TRBV7-9	TRBJ2-1	many	NA
CASSLDGGPTEAFF	TGCGCCAGCAGCCTGGACGGAGGACCTACTGAAGCTTTCTTT	TRBV5-1	TRBJ1-1	NA	NA
CASSLAGRANEQFF	TGTGCCAGCAGCTTAGCCGGGAGGGCCAATGAGCAGTTCTTC	TRBV7-2	TRBJ2-1	many	TRBD2
CSARLSAGEQFF	TGCAGTGCTAGGCTTTCCGCTGGTGAGCAGTTCTTC	TRBV20-1	TRBJ2-1	few	NA
CSARGPLREGLAGVEQFF	TGCAGTGCTAGAGGGCCTCTAAGGGAGGGACTAGCGGGAGTTGAGCAGTTCTTC	TRBV20-1	TRBJ2-1	few	TRBD2
CASSVAGGFTEAFF	TGTGCCAGCAGCGTAGCTGGGGGGTTCACTGAAGCTTTCTTT	TRBV9	TRBJ1-1	many	NA
CASSFVSGQREQYF	TGTGCCAGCAGTTTCGTGTCGGGACAGCGGGAGCAGTACTTC	TRBV12-3/TRBV12-4	TRBJ2-7	NA	TRBD1
CASTNSIAGAGNEQFF	TGTGCCAGCACCAACTCTATAGCGGGGGCAGGCAATGAGCAGTTCTTC	TRBV6-1	TRBJ2-1	few	TRBD2
CASSLAPGGLNEQFF	TGTGCCAGCAGCTTAGCCCCAGGGGGCTTAAATGAGCAGTTCTTC	TRBV7-8	TRBJ2-1	few	TRBD1
CASSRLAGGTTQYF	TGTGCCAGCAGCCGTCTAGCGGGAGGCACGACGCAGTATTTT	TRBV7-9	TRBJ2-3	few	TRBD2
CAIGTPIESGELFF	TGTGCCATCGGGACTCCTATCGAATCCGGGGAGCTGTTTTTT	TRBV7-2	TRBJ2-2	many	NA
CASSSYTPRTSGSSSYEQYF	TGTGCCAGCAGTTCCTACACCCCACGGACTAGCGGGTCCAGCTCCTACGAGCAGTACTTC	TRBV27	TRBJ2-7	many	TRBD2
CAWRGTRGEVFF	TGTGCCTGGAGGGGGACCCGAGGAGAGGTGTTTTTT	TRBV30	TRBJ1-4	few	NA